These T cell receptor beta chains were read from a single sample in a study of T cell changes during pregnancy in multiple sclerosis. The method was immunoSEQ multiplex PCR; TCRdb's version includes in-frame clones alone and lacks a portion of them. The profile covers over 90,000 clones, with approximately 93% appearing a single time and less than 1% taken by the ten largest. The sequences come from peripheral blood, collected after pregnancy. The receptors stem from a female donor with multiple sclerosis, enrolled in a pregnancy study. CDR3s leave out the opening cysteine and the closing phenylalanine or tryptophan. D genes are given only for firm matches. Clone size is not always given. Where it is, it says once, few, many or a class for expanded clones.

size	D	V	CDR3
once	NA	TRBV29-1	SVSNSGNTIY
once	TRBD2	TRBV25-1	ASGTSVYEQY
few	NA	TRBV14	ASSLSSSGANVLT
NA	TRBD2	TRBV19	ASRTSGNTGELF
NA	NA	TRBV4-3	ASSRGGGQLTEAF
NA	NA	TRBV6-6	ASSLIQGYEQY
NA	NA	TRBV14	ASSSGQTYSTDTQY
NA	NA	TRBV7-6	ASSLTGLSNEQY
NA	NA	TRBV6-1	ASSVRQGGIGYT
NA	NA	TRBV7-2	ASSLGGAISTDTQY
few	NA	TRBV5-1	ASSLAAGIGNTIY
NA	NA	TRBV6-5	ASSYSRNTGELF
NA	TRBD1	TRBV2	ASRDRGSTAF
once	TRBD1	TRBV18	ASSPRGQGAVNTEAF
NA	NA	TRBV15	ATSQIPGNTIY
NA	NA	TRBV7-9	ASSAGPSFEQY
once	NA	TRBV5-1	ASSLEGQGRTEAF
NA	TRBD2	TRBV9	ASSPRLAGVYNEQF
NA	NA	TRBV13	ASSLQRGNIQY
NA	TRBD1	TRBV5-1	ASSNNRGQGSPLH
NA	NA	TRBV28	ASRRNEQF
NA	TRBD1	TRBV29-1	SVVRTGGAGELF
NA	NA	TRBV5-1	ASSTRTGAGPETQY
many	TRBD2	TRBV10-1	ASMGLTLLHEQY
NA	NA	TRBV28	ASSLGAGVQAQPQH
NA	TRBD2	TRBV7-8	ASSRLAGASWGTDTQY
NA	NA	TRBV19	ASSMPMIRGLRGYT
NA	TRBD2	TRBV5-1	ASSSDGLAGSGEQY
NA	NA	TRBV5-1	ASSSDREAGELF
NA	TRBD2	TRBV2	ASGGTSGIPGEQY
NA	NA	TRBV21-1	ASSRLTSALAKNIQY
NA	NA	TRBV28	ASGSEGSGRPEAF
NA	NA	TRBV18	ASSPDYPSTDTQY
NA	NA	TRBV6-1	ASSEAGGYGYT
NA	NA	TRBV7-6	ASSILSVSSTDTQY
NA	TRBD2	TRBV19	ASKWASGPNEQF
NA	NA	TRBV5-6	ASSLELGAVGYEQY
NA	TRBD2	TRBV7-2	ASSLRTSGSFYNEQF
NA	NA	TRBV4-2	ASSQVQGAGITPEQY
NA	NA	TRBV6-5	ASSYGQGYFGETQY
NA	NA	TRBV27	ASSLKGFSNQPQH
NA	NA	TRBV7-3	ASSRGMGREAF
NA	NA	TRBV30	AWRATNTEAF
NA	NA	TRBV25-1	ASSVGSYEQY